The clone carrying this T cell receptor beta chain came up a few times. Its antigen is not identified. This CDR3 spans 15 amino acids. Trimming cost V 4 bases and J 0 bases, with 13 bases left between them. Germline values: CDR1 MDHEN, CDR2 SYDVKM. These data belong to a study of beta chain features in type 1 diabetes. Study-wide points: Junctions at VDJ sites from type 1 diabetes patients had fewer insertions and more deletions. Naive, central memory and Treg TCRB repertoires seemed to resemble each other more closely in patients than they did in healthy donors. Sequencing the cDNA could make cells with high TCR expression show up more than they should.

Every bit of the isolated RNA underwent reverse transcription, so sequencing read expressed TCRB transcripts. TCRdb keeps only in-frame clones here, not all; method: immunoSEQ multiplex PCR. Here the sample spans 850,000 to 900,000 clones, about a sixth being singletons. The chain employs TRBV28 and TRBJ2-7; D ambiguous. Sample: naive CD4+ T cells from blood. The sequence was obtained from a woman aged 18-35 years in good health. CDR3 DNA: TGTGCCAGCAGTTCCCCGGCCACGAGCTCCTACGAGCAGTACTTC. Its protein is CASSSPATSSYEQYF. Combining the CDR3 with reference TRBV28 and TRBJ2-7 gives the whole variable domain DVKVTQSSRYLVKRTGEKVFLECVQDMDHENMFWYRQDPGLGLRLIYFSYDVKMKEKGDIPEGYSVSREKKERFSLILESASTNQTSMYLCASSSPATSSYEQYFGPGTRLTVT.